This T cell receptor (beta chain) was sequenced for a study of blood T cells in healthy people across ages. Study-level background: Template switching recovered approximately one barcoded beta molecule for every two T cells. Overall study findings and caveats: Lack of knowledge of donor CMV status possibly confounded expanded clonotype changes. With unsorted PBMCs, a conclusive comparison of naive versus antigen-experienced cells was not possible.

The V gene lost 1 base and the J gene lost 13 bases, with 14 bases spanning the gap. The CDR3 extends over 14 amino acids. The use of a sample-barcoded 5' primer and a J-beta primer mix characterized a second PCR of roughly 6 to 11 cycles. One entry per CDR3 protein results from TCRdb running MiXCR on the 5' RACE reads. Among about 800,000 distinct CDR3 sequences listed, 25% were seen once. As to this clonotype: Its antigen is not identified.

This sample also appeared in a second study, on T cells of mothers and their children. Per that study: It was observed that no persistent microchimeric T cell clones could be detected.

This TCR was sampled from a boy aged 5-17 years in good health. The chain has TRBV12-3 or TRBV12-4 and TRBJ1-6; no firm D call. The sequencing sample was made of blood. In nucleotides, the CDR3 is TGTGCCAGCAGTTTAGGAGACACCGGATCTCCCCTCCACTTT. Translating gives CASSLGDTGSPLHF.